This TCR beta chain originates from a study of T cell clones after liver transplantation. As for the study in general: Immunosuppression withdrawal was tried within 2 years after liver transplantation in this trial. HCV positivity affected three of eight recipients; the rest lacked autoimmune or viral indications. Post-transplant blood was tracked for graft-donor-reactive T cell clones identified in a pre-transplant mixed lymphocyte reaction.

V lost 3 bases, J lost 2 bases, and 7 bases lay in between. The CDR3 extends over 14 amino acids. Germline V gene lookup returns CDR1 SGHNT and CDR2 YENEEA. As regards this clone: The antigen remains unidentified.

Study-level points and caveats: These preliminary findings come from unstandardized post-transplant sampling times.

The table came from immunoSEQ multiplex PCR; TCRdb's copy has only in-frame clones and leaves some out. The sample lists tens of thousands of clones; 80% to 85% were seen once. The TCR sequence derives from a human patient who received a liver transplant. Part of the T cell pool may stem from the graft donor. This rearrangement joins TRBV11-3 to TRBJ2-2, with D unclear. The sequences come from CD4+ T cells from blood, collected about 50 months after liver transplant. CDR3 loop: CASSFLSNTGELFF. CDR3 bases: TGTGCCAGCAGCTTTTTGTCTAACACCGGGGAGCTGTTTTTT.